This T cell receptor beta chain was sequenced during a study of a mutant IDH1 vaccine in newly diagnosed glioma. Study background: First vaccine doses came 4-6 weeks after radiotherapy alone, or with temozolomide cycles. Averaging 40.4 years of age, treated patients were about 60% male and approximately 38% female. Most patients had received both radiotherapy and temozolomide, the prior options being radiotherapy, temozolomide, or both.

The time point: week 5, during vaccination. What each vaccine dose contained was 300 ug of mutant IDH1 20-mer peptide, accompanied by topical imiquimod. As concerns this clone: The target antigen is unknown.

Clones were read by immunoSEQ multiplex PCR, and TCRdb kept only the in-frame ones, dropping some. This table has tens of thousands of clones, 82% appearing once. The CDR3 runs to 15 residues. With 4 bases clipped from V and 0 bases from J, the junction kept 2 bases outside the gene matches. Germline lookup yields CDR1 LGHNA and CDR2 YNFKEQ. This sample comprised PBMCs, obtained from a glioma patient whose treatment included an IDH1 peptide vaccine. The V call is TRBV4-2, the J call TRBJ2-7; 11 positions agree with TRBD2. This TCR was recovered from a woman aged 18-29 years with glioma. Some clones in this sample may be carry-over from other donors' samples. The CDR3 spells CASSPTSGSSYEQYF. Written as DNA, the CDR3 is TGTGCCAGCAGCCCAACTAGCGGGAGCTCCTACGAGCAGTACTTC.